This is a list of T cell receptor beta chains from one sample in a study of OX40 agonist ivuxolimab in advanced cancers. TCRdb's table, derived via immunoSEQ multiplex PCR, lists solely in-frame clones and lacks some. Among more than 20,000 clones, around 80% were seen once, and the ten largest hold 30% to 35%. This material consisted of CD4+ or CD8+ T cells sorted from blood, taken in a trial of the OX40 agonist ivuxolimab. The source of these receptors is an adult with an advanced solid tumor such as melanoma, head and neck, liver or kidney cancer. CDR3s include the opening cysteine and the closing phenylalanine or tryptophan. Fields, in order: D gene, V gene, J gene, CDR3 protein. D genes are given only for firm matches.

d_gene: -
v_gene: TRBV5-6
j_gene: TRBJ1-5
CDR3aa: CASSLDGYNQPQHF

d_gene: -
v_gene: TRBV5-1
j_gene: TRBJ1-6
CDR3aa: CASSLAALSSYNSPLHF

d_gene: -
v_gene: TRBV7-3
j_gene: TRBJ2-3
CDR3aa: CASSRTYTDTQYF

d_gene: TRBD1
v_gene: TRBV9
j_gene: TRBJ1-3
CDR3aa: CASSPQGGNSGNTIYF

d_gene: -
v_gene: TRBV7-2
j_gene: TRBJ2-5
CDR3aa: CASSSTPTKETQYF

d_gene: -
v_gene: TRBV5-1
j_gene: TRBJ2-1
CDR3aa: CASSLGVRAGANEQFF

d_gene: -
v_gene: TRBV4-1
j_gene: TRBJ1-1
CDR3aa: CASSQALAGFTEAFF

d_gene: -
v_gene: TRBV11-2
j_gene: TRBJ2-5
CDR3aa: CASSITQGTETQYF

d_gene: -
v_gene: TRBV18
j_gene: TRBJ2-2
CDR3aa: CASSPGVRELFF

d_gene: -
v_gene: TRBV21-1
j_gene: TRBJ2-7
CDR3aa: CASSGWTGGYEQYF

d_gene: TRBD1
v_gene: TRBV7-9
j_gene: TRBJ2-5
CDR3aa: CASSLRVGQGVAETQYF

d_gene: -
v_gene: TRBV7-3
j_gene: TRBJ2-1
CDR3aa: CASSPGEGANNEQFF

d_gene: -
v_gene: TRBV29-1
j_gene: TRBJ2-1
CDR3aa: CSVEGPNRANEQFF

d_gene: -
v_gene: TRBV9
j_gene: TRBJ1-1
CDR3aa: CASSVDPAEGAFF

d_gene: TRBD1
v_gene: TRBV7-2
j_gene: TRBJ2-1
CDR3aa: CASSLGQNYNEQFF

d_gene: TRBD2
v_gene: TRBV7-9
j_gene: TRBJ2-5
CDR3aa: CASSSAGLETQYF

d_gene: TRBD2
v_gene: TRBV5-6
j_gene: TRBJ2-7
CDR3aa: CASSLDAGGVIYEQYF

d_gene: -
v_gene: TRBV27
j_gene: TRBJ1-5
CDR3aa: CASSFGTVGNQPQHF

d_gene: -
v_gene: TRBV6-1
j_gene: TRBJ1-1
CDR3aa: CASSEGVRRNTEAFF

d_gene: -
v_gene: TRBV11-2
j_gene: TRBJ1-4
CDR3aa: CASSPRGSHEKLFF

d_gene: TRBD2
v_gene: TRBV9
j_gene: TRBJ2-3
CDR3aa: CASAGLAGGPTDTQYF

d_gene: TRBD2
v_gene: TRBV7-8
j_gene: TRBJ2-1
CDR3aa: CASSASGRDNEQFF

d_gene: TRBD2
v_gene: TRBV5-4
j_gene: TRBJ2-5
CDR3aa: CASSHGTSGRETQYF

d_gene: -
v_gene: TRBV6-5
j_gene: TRBJ2-7
CDR3aa: CASSYSLGAEEQYF